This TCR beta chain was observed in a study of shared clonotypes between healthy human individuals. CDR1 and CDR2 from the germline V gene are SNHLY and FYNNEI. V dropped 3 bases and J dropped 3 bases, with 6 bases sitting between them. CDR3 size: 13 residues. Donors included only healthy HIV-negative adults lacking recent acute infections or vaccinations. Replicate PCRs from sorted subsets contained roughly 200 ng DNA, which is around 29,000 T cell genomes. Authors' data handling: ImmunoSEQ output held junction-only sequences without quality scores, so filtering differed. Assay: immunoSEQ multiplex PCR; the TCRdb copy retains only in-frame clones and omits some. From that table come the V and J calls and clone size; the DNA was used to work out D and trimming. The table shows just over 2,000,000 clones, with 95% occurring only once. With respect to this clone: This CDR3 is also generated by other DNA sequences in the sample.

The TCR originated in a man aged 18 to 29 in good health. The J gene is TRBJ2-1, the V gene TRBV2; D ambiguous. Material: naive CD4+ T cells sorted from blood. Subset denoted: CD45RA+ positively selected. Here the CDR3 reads CASSEGRYNEQFF. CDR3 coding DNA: TGTGCCAGCAGTGAGGGCCGCTACAATGAGCAGTTCTTC.